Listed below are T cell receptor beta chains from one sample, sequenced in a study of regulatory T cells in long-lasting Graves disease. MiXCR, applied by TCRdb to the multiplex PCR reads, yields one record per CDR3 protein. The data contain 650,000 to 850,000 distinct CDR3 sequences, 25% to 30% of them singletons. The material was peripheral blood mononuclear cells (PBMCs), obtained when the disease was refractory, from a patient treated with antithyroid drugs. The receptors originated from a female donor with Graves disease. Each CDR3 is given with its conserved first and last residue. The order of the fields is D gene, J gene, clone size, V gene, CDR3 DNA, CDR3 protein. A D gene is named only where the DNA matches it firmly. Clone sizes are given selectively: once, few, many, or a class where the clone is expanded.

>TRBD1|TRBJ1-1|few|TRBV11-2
TGTGCCAGCAGAACTTACCGGGACAGGGGGCGTAACACTGAAGCTTTCTTT
CASRTYRDRGRNTEAFF
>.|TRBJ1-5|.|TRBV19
TGTGCCAGTAGTATAGGTAGGGGTTTGGGCAATCAGCCCCAGCATTTT
CASSIGRGLGNQPQHF
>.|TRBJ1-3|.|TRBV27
TGTGCCAGCAGAAGCAACGGAAACACCATATATTTT
CASRSNGNTIYF
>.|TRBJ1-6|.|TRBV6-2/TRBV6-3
TGTGCCAGCAGTTACTCGTTGGGCAGGGATAATTCACCCCTCCACTTT
CASSYSLGRDNSPLHF
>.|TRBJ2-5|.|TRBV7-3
TGTGCCAGCAGCCGGATGGGTTACGAGACCCAGTACTTC
CASSRMGYETQYF
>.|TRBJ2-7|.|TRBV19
TGTGCCAGTACCGCCAGCGGGTCCTCCTACGAGCAGTACTTC
CASTASGSSYEQYF
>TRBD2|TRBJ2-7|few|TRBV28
TGTGCCAGCAGCCCTCACCGACTAGCGGGGCCCCTGGACGAGCAGTACTTC
CASSPHRLAGPLDEQYF
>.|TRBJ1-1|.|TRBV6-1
TGTGCCAGCAGCCGTGACGGAGCGAACACTGAAGCTTTCTTT
CASSRDGANTEAFF
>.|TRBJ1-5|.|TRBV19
TGTGCCAGTAGTATAGGAGGACAGAGCAATCAGCCCCAGCATTTT
CASSIGGQSNQPQHF
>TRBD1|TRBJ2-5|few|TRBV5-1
TGCGCCAGCAGCTTGCGTGCAGGGGGCATAGAGACCCAGTACTTC
CASSLRAGGIETQYF
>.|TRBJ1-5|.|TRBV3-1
TGTGCCAGCAGCCAATCACAGGGAAGCAATCAGCCCCAGCATTTT
CASSQSQGSNQPQHF
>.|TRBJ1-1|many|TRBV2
TGTGCCAGCATGTCAGGGAGGATGAACACTGAAGCTTTCTTT
CASMSGRMNTEAFF
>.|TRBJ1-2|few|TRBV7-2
TGTGCCAGCAGCTTTACGGAGTCATCTAACTATGGCTACACCTTC
CASSFTESSNYGYTF
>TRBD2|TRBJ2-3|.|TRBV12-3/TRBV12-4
TGTGCCAGCACCTATGGGACTAGCGGGGCCAGCACAGATACGCAGTATTTT
CASTYGTSGASTDTQYF
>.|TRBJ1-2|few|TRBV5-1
TGCGCCAGCAGCCGCGGGACCGGCTACACCTTC
CASSRGTGYTF
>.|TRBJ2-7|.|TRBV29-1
TGCAGCGTAGAAGGTGACAGCTTCACCTACGAGCAGTACTTC
CSVEGDSFTYEQYF
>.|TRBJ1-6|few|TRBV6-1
TGTGCCAGCAGTCGACAGGCCTCTGTCCCCTATTCACCCCTCCACTTT
CASSRQASVPYSPLHF
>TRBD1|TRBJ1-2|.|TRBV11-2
TGTGCCAGCAGCTTAGGCAGGGGGTTTTTTGGCTACACCTTC
CASSLGRGFFGYTF
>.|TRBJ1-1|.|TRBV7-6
TGTGCCAGCAGCTTAGAGGACATAGCTTTCTTT
CASSLEDIAFF
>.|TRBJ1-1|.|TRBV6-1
TGTGCCAGCAGTGAAGATGAGGTTAGTGCTGAAGCTTTCTTT
CASSEDEVSAEAFF
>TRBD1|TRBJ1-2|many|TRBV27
TGTGCCAGCAGGGACAGGGGGCGTGGCTACACCTTC
CASRDRGRGYTF
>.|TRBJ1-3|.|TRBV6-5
TGTGCCAGCAGTTACTCAGAGTACGGCTACTCTGGAAACACCATATATTTT
CASSYSEYGYSGNTIYF
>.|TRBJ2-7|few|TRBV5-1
TGCGCCAGCAGCCCATCGGGGGGACAGCCCTACGAGCAGTACTTC
CASSPSGGQPYEQYF
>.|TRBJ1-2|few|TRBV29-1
TGCAGCGTTCCGGGACAAACTAACTATGGCTACACCTTC
CSVPGQTNYGYTF
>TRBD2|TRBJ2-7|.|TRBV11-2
TGTGCCAGCAGCTTAGTCCCAACCGGGACTAGCGGGATCCGGTACCCCTACGAGCAGTACTTC
CASSLVPTGTSGIRYPYEQYF
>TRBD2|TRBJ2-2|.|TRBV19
TGTGCCAGTACCGGGACTAGCGGGAGGGCTGTGGCCGGGGAGCTGTTTTTT
CASTGTSGRAVAGELFF
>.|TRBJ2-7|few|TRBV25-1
TGTGCCAGCAGTGAATACCAGGGTCGCGACGAGCAGTACTTC
CASSEYQGRDEQYF
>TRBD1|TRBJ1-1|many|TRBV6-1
TGTGCCAGCAGCAACAGGGGCCTGAACACTGAAGCTTTCTTT
CASSNRGLNTEAFF
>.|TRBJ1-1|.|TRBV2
TGTGCCAGCAGGAAAGACACAGCGAACACTGAAGCTTTCTTT
CASRKDTANTEAFF
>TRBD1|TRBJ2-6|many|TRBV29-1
TGCAGCGCCAGAACAGGGGGCGCTGGGGCCAACGTCCTGACTTTC
CSARTGGAGANVLTF
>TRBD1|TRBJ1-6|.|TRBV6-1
TGTGCCGGCTCTGGATCGATACAGGGGAGCTCCTATAATTCACCCCTCCACTTT
CAGSGSIQGSSYNSPLHF
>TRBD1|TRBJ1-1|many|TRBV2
TGTGCCAGCAGGTTTACCGACAGGGGCACTGAAGCTTTCTTT
CASRFTDRGTEAFF
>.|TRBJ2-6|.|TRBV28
TGTGCCAGAGCGGCATTGAGCAACCTCTCTAGGGCCAACGTCCTGACTTTC
CARAALSNLSRANVLTF
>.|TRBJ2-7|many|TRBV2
TGTGCCAGCAGATCACAGGGTACCCACGAGCAGTACTTC
CASRSQGTHEQYF
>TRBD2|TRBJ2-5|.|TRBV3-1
TGTGCCAGCAGCCAAGATCTAGCGGGAGGGACGGAGACCCAGTACTTC
CASSQDLAGGTETQYF
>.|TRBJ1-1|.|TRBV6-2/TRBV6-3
TGTGCCAGCAGTGAAGCCCGACTCAAAGCTTTCTTT
CASSEARLKAFF
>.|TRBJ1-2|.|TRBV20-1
TGCAGTGTCCCACAGGACTCTAACTATGGCTACACCTTC
CSVPQDSNYGYTF
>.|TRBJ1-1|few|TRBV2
TGTGCCAGCAGTGAAATAGAGTATGGGACTGAAGCTTTCTTT
CASSEIEYGTEAFF
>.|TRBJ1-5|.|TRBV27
TGTGCCAGCAGTTCCCACGCAGGACTCAATCAGCCCCAGCATTTT
CASSSHAGLNQPQHF
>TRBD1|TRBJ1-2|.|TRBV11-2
TGTGCCAGCAGCTTACTCCCAGGGGGTAACTATGGCTACACCTTC
CASSLLPGGNYGYTF
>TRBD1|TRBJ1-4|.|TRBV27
TGTGCCAGCAGTTTTACAGGGGATCAGAGACTGTTTTTT
CASSFTGDQRLFF
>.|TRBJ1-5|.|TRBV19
TGTGCCAGTAGTTCCCGCTCTGGGGATAGCAATCAGCCCCAGCATTTT
CASSSRSGDSNQPQHF
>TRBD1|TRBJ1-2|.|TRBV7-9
TGTGCCAGCAGCTACTCGGGACAGCGGCGGGACTATGGCTACACCTTC
CASSYSGQRRDYGYTF
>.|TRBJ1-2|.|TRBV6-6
TGTGCCAGCAGTTACTCGAGGGGTCGGGGTGGCTACACCTTC
CASSYSRGRGGYTF
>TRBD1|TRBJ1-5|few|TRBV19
TGTGCCAGTAGTATAGATCGACCCGGGACAGTCAATCAGCCCCAGCATTTT
CASSIDRPGTVNQPQHF
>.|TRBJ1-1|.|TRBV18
TGTGCCAGCTCACCCGGACTAGCCCGGACTGAAGCTTTCTTT
CASSPGLARTEAFF